A selection of T cell receptor beta chains follows, all from one sample in a study of blood T cell repertoires in COVID-19. Some clones are missing from TCRdb's copy, which holds only in-frame ones; the method was immunoSEQ multiplex PCR. Here the sample spans 210,000 or so clones, almost 90% being singletons. Specimen: peripheral blood. These receptors were collected from a man aged 18 to 30 with active or convalescent COVID-19. The CDR3 runs from the conserved cysteine through the conserved F or W. The D gene is left open where the match is weak. Clone size is stated in some rows and not others, as once, few, many or a class when expanded.

size | J | V | D | CDR3 | DNA
NA | TRBJ2-7 | TRBV28 | TRBD1 | CASAGTGSGEQYF | TGTGCCAGCGCCGGGACAGGGTCCGGCGAGCAGTACTTC
once | TRBJ1-2 | TRBV5-8 | NA | CASGNYFSSLGYTF | TGTGCCAGCGGCAACTACTTCTCAAGCCTAGGCTACACCTTC
NA | TRBJ2-1 | TRBV23-1 | TRBD2 | CASSRGTSGSSYNEQFF | TGCGCCAGCAGCCGCGGGACTAGCGGGAGCTCCTACAATGAGCAGTTCTTC
NA | TRBJ2-1 | TRBV12-3/TRBV12-4 | NA | CASLGLDYNEQFF | TGTGCCAGCCTGGGACTCGATTACAATGAGCAGTTCTTC
NA | TRBJ2-3 | TRBV5-1 | NA | CASSPSTDTQYF | TGCGCCAGCAGCCCCTCCACAGATACGCAGTATTTT
NA | TRBJ1-5 | TRBV3-1/TRBV3-2 | NA | CASSTDGDQPQHF | TGTGCCAGCTCTACTGACGGGGATCAGCCCCAGCATTTT
NA | TRBJ1-2 | TRBV6-6 | NA | CASSYARGIYGYTF | TGTGCCAGCAGTTACGCGCGGGGAATCTATGGCTACACCTTC
NA | TRBJ1-1 | TRBV7-9 | NA | CASSLVSQSEAFF | TGTGCCAGCAGCTTAGTGTCGCAGTCTGAAGCTTTCTTT
NA | TRBJ2-1 | TRBV20-1 | TRBD2 | CSASPFAGGGYNEQFF | TGCAGTGCTAGTCCCTTCGCGGGAGGAGGATACAATGAGCAGTTCTTC
NA | TRBJ2-2 | TRBV13 | NA | CASSPRVQLERTGELFF | TGTGCCAGCAGCCCAAGGGTTCAACTAGAGCGCACCGGGGAGCTGTTTTTT
NA | TRBJ2-7 | TRBV5-4 | NA | CASSSTTEQYF | TGTGCCAGCAGCTCCACTACTGAGCAGTACTTC
NA | TRBJ1-5 | TRBV27 | TRBD1 | CASSRQGDQPQHF | TGTGCCAGCAGTAGACAGGGGGATCAGCCCCAGCATTTT
NA | TRBJ1-2 | TRBV11-2 | NA | CASSLEVVGQHYGYTF | TGTGCCAGCAGCTTAGAAGTGGTGGGGCAGCACTATGGCTACACCTTC
few | TRBJ1-2 | TRBV7-9 | NA | CASSLGAGDGYTF | TGTGCCAGCAGCTTAGGAGCCGGGGATGGCTACACCTTC
NA | TRBJ1-5 | TRBV28 | NA | CASILHGQLNQPQHF | TGTGCCAGCATTTTACATGGACAGCTTAATCAGCCCCAGCATTTT
NA | TRBJ2-3 | TRBV4-1 | TRBD2 | CASSQVAGIGDTQYF | TGCGCCAGCAGCCAGGTAGCGGGGATAGGAGATACGCAGTATTTT
NA | TRBJ2-2 | TRBV5-4 | TRBD1 | CASSSPSQGMGTGELFF | TGTGCCAGCAGCTCTCCTTCACAGGGGATGGGCACCGGGGAGCTGTTTTTT
few | TRBJ1-2 | TRBV5-1 | NA | CASSAGQRDYGYTF | TGCGCCAGCAGCGCCGGACAGCGCGACTATGGCTACACCTTC
NA | TRBJ2-1 | TRBV15 | NA | CATSRDGSGRSYNEQFF | TGTGCCACCAGCAGAGACGGGAGTGGCCGCTCCTACAATGAGCAGTTCTTC
NA | TRBJ1-1 | TRBV29-1 | NA | CSVSTVNTEAFF | TGCAGCGTTAGCACAGTGAACACTGAAGCTTTCTTT
once | TRBJ2-2 | TRBV2 | NA | CASREGPANTGELFF | TGTGCCAGCAGGGAGGGTCCGGCGAACACCGGGGAGCTGTTTTTT
NA | TRBJ1-2 | TRBV5-1 | NA | CASSPTDGGGGYTF | TGCGCCAGCAGCCCGACGGACGGGGGAGGTGGCTACACCTTC